This TCR beta chain was retrieved from a study of T cell responses to AZD1222 COVID-19 vaccine. Looking at the study overall: Second-dose intervals near 4 or 12 weeks were combined. Broader study findings: Seropositive status at baseline applied to only a handful of AZD1222 recipients. With two AZD1222 doses given, Spike-specific TCR breadth and depth both rose.

With respect to this clone: Its matching antigen is unknown.

The method was immunoSEQ multiplex PCR; TCRdb's version includes in-frame clones alone and lacks a portion of them. In the table there are around 140,000 clones, 75% to 90% of which are singletons. Germline CDR1 and CDR2: LNHDA and SQIVND (reference sequence). Trimming left V 6 bases short and J 0 bases short, with 19 bases between. This CDR3 has 17 amino acids. The receptor was isolated from an adult in good health. The V and J genes are TRBV19 and TRBJ2-3; perhaps TRBD1 as D (6 bases). The sample consisted of peripheral blood, taken on day 0 of AZD1222 vaccination. The CDR3: CASSLRTGTPSTDTQYF. The CDR3 DNA sequence: TGTGCCAGTAGCCTCCGAACGGGGACACCGAGCACAGATACGCAGTATTTT.